This TCR beta chain was profiled in a study of cytomegalovirus exposure and HLA in healthy donors. With 3 bases clipped from V and 0 bases from J, the junction kept 4 bases outside the gene matches. CDR1 and CDR2 from the germline V gene are SGHDT and YYEEEE. The CDR3 has 15 amino acids. The PCR contained 60 Vbeta and 13 Jbeta primers. Some clones are missing from TCRdb's copy, which holds only in-frame ones; the method was immunoSEQ multiplex PCR. The sample holds 110,000 or so clones, 81% seen once. The sample consisted of PBMCs. The chain links TRBV5-6 to TRBJ2-7; 9 bases line up with TRBD2. The clonotype comes from a man in his forties or fifties in good health and CMV-seronegative. DNA of the CDR3: TGTGCCAGCAGCTCGATTAGCGGGAGCTCCTACGAGCAGTACTTC. This sequence encodes CASSSISGSSYEQYF.